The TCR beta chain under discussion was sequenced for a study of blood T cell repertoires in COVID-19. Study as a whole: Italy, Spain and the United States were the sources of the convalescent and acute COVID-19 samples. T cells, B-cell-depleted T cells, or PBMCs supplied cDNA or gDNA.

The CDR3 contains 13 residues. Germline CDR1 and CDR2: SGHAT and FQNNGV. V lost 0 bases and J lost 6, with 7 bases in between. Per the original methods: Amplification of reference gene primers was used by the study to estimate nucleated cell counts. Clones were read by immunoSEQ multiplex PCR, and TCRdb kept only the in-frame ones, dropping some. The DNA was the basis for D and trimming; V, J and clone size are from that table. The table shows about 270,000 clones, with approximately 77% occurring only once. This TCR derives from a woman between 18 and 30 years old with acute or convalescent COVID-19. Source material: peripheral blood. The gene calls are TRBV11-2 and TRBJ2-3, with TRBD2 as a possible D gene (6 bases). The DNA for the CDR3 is TGTGCCAGCAGCTTAGATCGGGGGGATACGCAGTATTTT. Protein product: CASSLDRGDTQYF.